What follows are 31 T cell receptor beta chains derived from one specimen sequenced in a study of neoadjuvant anti-PD-1 for oral cavity cancer. Time point given: after neoadjuvant nivolumab, at surgical resection. This table comes from immunoSEQ multiplex PCR, and its TCRdb copy is limited to in-frame clones, with some not included. The sample shows 68,000 or so clones, approximately 84% of them seen only once. Material: PBMCs, obtained after nivolumab (anti-PD-1) treatment. These TCRs come from a person aged 40 to 85 with oral cavity squamous cell carcinoma.

This clone was seen only once. The chain links TRBV6-5 to TRBJ2-7; D possibly corresponds to TRBD2 (5 bases). V dropped 6 bases and J dropped 5 bases, with 17 bases sitting between them. The length of the CDR3 is 14 residues. The germline CDR1 and CDR2 sequences are MNHEY and SVGAGI. DNA of the CDR3: TGTGCCAGCAGCCCTATCGGGATGGAGGACGAGCAGTACTTC. It is translated as CASSPIGMEDEQYF.

This chain uses TRBV5-1 with TRBJ2-1, with 10 bases that match TRBD2. The ends lost 4 bases at V and 3 bases at J; junction bases unmatched: 4. This CDR3 is built from 15 residues. Germline-derived CDR1 and CDR2 are SGHRS and YFSETQ. The CDR3 spells CASSPGLADYNEQFF. DNA of the CDR3: TGCGCCAGCAGCCCAGGACTAGCGGACTACAATGAGCAGTTCTTC. The variable domain in full, completed from reference TRBV5-1 and TRBJ2-1, reads KAGVTQTPRYLIKTRGQQVTLSCSPISGHRSVSWYQQTPGQGLQFLFEYFSETQRNKGNFPGRFSGRQFSNSRSEMNVSTLELGDSALYLCASSPGLADYNEQFFGPGTRLTVL.

The genes are TRBV5-1 and TRBJ2-2, with D unclear. Germline CDR1 is SGHRS and CDR2 is YFSETQ. This CDR3 has 13 amino acids. V lost 2 bases to trimming and J lost 4 bases, with 6 bases between them. Here the CDR3 reads CASSFALTGELFF. In DNA form, the CDR3 reads TGCGCCAGCAGCTTTGCACTCACCGGGGAGCTGTTTTTT.

The gene calls are TRBV11-3 and TRBJ1-1; D uncertain. The ends were cut back, 0 bases at V and 4 bases at J, with 9 bases in the middle. Germline lookup yields CDR1 SGHNT and CDR2 YENEEA. The CDR3 length is 14 residues. The CDR3 coding sequence is TGTGCCAGCAGCTTAGATGGCTCCATCACTGAAGCTTTCTTT. Protein sequence: CASSLDGSITEAFF.

The chain has TRBV28 and TRBJ2-1; D call uncertain. This CDR3 has 11 amino acids. The germline CDR1 and CDR2 sequences are MDHEN and SYDVKM. V lost 5 bases to trimming and J lost 4 bases, with 3 bases between them. The CDR3 DNA reads as TGTGCCAGCAGTGATTACAATGAGCAGTTCTTC. Protein product: CASSDYNEQFF.

V usage is TRBV11-2 and J usage is TRBJ1-1; D gene uncertain. V lost 4 bases to trimming and J lost 1 base, with 10 bases between them. This CDR3 is 14 amino acids long. Germline V gene sequence: CDR1 SGHAT, CDR2 FQNNGV. The CDR3 loop is CASSWGGGNTEAFF. The CDR3 region has the DNA TGTGCCAGCAGCTGGGGAGGAGGGAACACTGAAGCTTTCTTT.

CDR3 bases: TGTGCCAGCAGTTTGACTAGCGGGACTTCCTACGAGCAGTACTTC. Translation gives CASSLTSGTSYEQYF. The chain recombines TRBV28 with TRBJ2-7; 11 nucleotides align to TRBD2. V lost 3 bases, J lost 1 base, and 2 bases stayed unmatched. This CDR3 has 15 residues. The V gene's germline CDR1 is MDHEN and CDR2 SYDVKM.

V is TRBV10-3 and J is TRBJ1-5, with 7 bases matching TRBD1. The CDR3 has 13 residues. Germline-derived CDR1 and CDR2 are ENHRY and SYGVKD. V trimming: 2 bases; J trimming: 6 bases; junction bases outside the gene matches: 1. The CDR3, as DNA: TGTGCCATCAGTGAGGACAGGGTTCAGCCCCAGCATTTT. Its protein product is CAISEDRVQPQHF.

The genes are TRBV4-1 and TRBJ2-1; 8 nucleotides match TRBD1. Looked up from germline, CDR1 is MGHRA and CDR2 is YSYEKL. The CDR3 length is 16 residues. The V gene end was trimmed by 0 bases and the J gene end by 4 bases; junction bases not matched to a gene: 5. In DNA form, the CDR3 reads TGCGCCAGCAGCCAAGATTCGGGGACAGGTTACAATGAGCAGTTCTTC. It translates to CASSQDSGTGYNEQFF.

This sequence joins TRBV9 and TRBJ2-5; TRBD1 matches 7 bases. Losses at the gene ends were 2 bases for V and 2 bases for J; bases not matched to a gene: 3. The CDR3 extends over 14 amino acids. The germline V gene has CDR1 SGDLS and CDR2 YYNGEE. CDR3 region: CASSVGTDQETQYF. As DNA, the CDR3 is TGTGCCAGCAGCGTCGGGACAGATCAAGAGACCCAGTACTTC.

The chain recombines TRBV6-5 with TRBJ1-3; no clear D gene. Per germline, CDR1 MNHEY and CDR2 SVGAGI. This CDR3 comprises 14 residues. Deletions cut 8 bases from V and 0 bases from J, with 11 bases between. As DNA, the CDR3 is TGTGCCAGCCGGACGTACGACTCTGGAAACACCATATATTTT. It specifies CASRTYDSGNTIYF.

This clone was seen just once. The J gene is TRBJ1-3, the V gene TRBV10-3, with D tentatively TRBD1 (5 bases). Trimming left V 1 base short and J 0 bases short, with 10 bases between. The CDR3 totals 16 residues. Germline V CDR1 and CDR2: ENHRY, SYGVKD. The CDR3 is CAISEFLTASGNTIYF. The CDR3 DNA follows: TGTGCCATCAGTGAGTTCCTGACAGCCTCTGGAAACACCATATATTTT.

The V and J genes are TRBV28 and TRBJ1-1; D is possibly TRBD1 (5 bases). In germline, CDR1 is MDHEN, CDR2 SYDVKM. The CDR3 sequence is 14 residues long. Trimming cost V 3 bases and J 0 bases, with 8 bases left between them. CDR3 sequence (DNA): TGTGCCAGCAGTTTGGGACCGCTGAACACTGAAGCTTTCTTT. The encoded protein is CASSLGPLNTEAFF. The entire variable domain, with the rest obtained from reference TRBV28 and TRBJ1-1, is as follows: DVKVTQSSRYLVKRTGEKVFLECVQDMDHENMFWYRQDPGLGLRLIYFSYDVKMKEKGDIPEGYSVSREKKERFSLILESASTNQTSMYLCASSLGPLNTEAFFGQGTRLTVV.

The rearrangement joins TRBV10-3 to TRBJ2-3, with D unresolved. CDR1 and CDR2 (germline): ENHRY, SYGVKD. This CDR3 is built from 15 residues. V was cut by 2 bases and J by 2 bases, with 11 bases left in between. The CDR3 sequence: CAISEGSGFTDTQYF. The CDR3 nucleotides read TGTGCCATCAGTGAGGGTTCCGGATTCACAGATACGCAGTATTTT.

In its sample, this clone was seen once. This chain joins TRBV5-8 and TRBJ2-7; a possible D gene is TRBD2 (5 bases). Per the germline V gene, CDR1 is SGHTS and CDR2 is YDEGEE. The CDR3 runs to 15 residues. Deletions cut 4 bases from V and 0 bases from J, with 14 bases between. CDR3 residues: CASSRGRQSSYEQYF. The DNA of the CDR3 is TGTGCCAGCAGCCGCGGGCGCCAGAGCTCCTACGAGCAGTACTTC.

This clone was recorded only once. The chain uses TRBV28 and TRBJ1-2; D not certain. Germline V gives CDR1 MDHEN, CDR2 SYDVKM. Trimming left V 6 bases short and J 4 bases short, with 9 bases between. This CDR3 is 12 amino acids long. The DNA of the CDR3 is TGTGCCAGCAGCCCATTCTCCTATGGCTACACCTTC. Amino acid sequence: CASSPFSYGYTF.

The V and J genes are TRBV5-6 and TRBJ2-5; D remains unclear. The CDR3 runs 14 residues. V lost 0 bases and J lost 1, with 7 bases in between. CDR1 and CDR2 from the germline V gene are SGHDT and YYEEEE. This chain's CDR3 is CASSLGQTQETQYF. The CDR3 DNA reads as TGTGCCAGCAGCTTGGGACAAACCCAAGAGACCCAGTACTTC.

The chain is built from TRBV19 and TRBJ1-3; D is ambiguous. V dropped 5 bases and J dropped 4 bases, with 12 bases sitting between them. CDR1 is LNHDA, CDR2 SQIVND, per germline (reference sequence). The CDR3 totals 14 residues. CDR3 DNA: TGTGCCAGTAGTCGCCGGGATCCAGGAAACACCATATATTTT. This sequence encodes CASSRRDPGNTIYF.

The gene calls are TRBV19 and TRBJ2-2, with 11 bases fitting TRBD2. Trimming at V came to 6 bases and at J to 4 bases, leaving 10 bases not matched to a gene. The CDR3 runs to 17 residues. The germline CDR1 and CDR2 sequences are LNHDA and SQIVND (reference sequence). As DNA, the CDR3 is TGTGCCAGTAGGCGCACCACTAGCGGGAGCAGCACCGGGGAGCTGTTTTTT. It codes for CASRRTTSGSSTGELFF.

V gene TRBV6-5 combines with J gene TRBJ2-7; 7 bases agree with TRBD1. Germline trimming cut 0 bases from V and 13 bases from J; bases unmatched to any gene: 12. Germline V gene sequence: CDR1 MNHEY, CDR2 SVGAGI. The CDR3 has 14 amino acids. The DNA for the CDR3 is TGTGCCAGCAGTTACTCGAGGGACAGACCTATTCCTTACTTC. This sequence encodes CASSYSRDRPIPYF.

This clone was seen many times. This chain connects TRBV30 to TRBJ2-3; 7 bases align to TRBD2. Germline V gene data show CDR1 as GTSNPN and CDR2 as SVGIG (reference sequence). V lost 5 bases and J lost 2; bases outside the gene matches: 13. This CDR3 comprises 16 residues. In nucleotides, the CDR3 is TGTGCCTGGGTTCGGTTTTTGACTAGCTCCACAGATACGCAGTATTTT. Its protein product is CAWVRFLTSSTDTQYF.

CDR3 residues: CASSQEGPGQFFYEQYF. CDR3 nucleotides: TGTGCCAGCAGCCAGGAGGGACCGGGACAGTTCTTCTACGAGCAGTACTTC. The genes are TRBV4-2 and TRBJ2-7; weak D call: TRBD1 (7 bases). V lost 3 bases and J lost 3, with 21 bases in between. Germline CDR1 reads LGHNA; CDR2 reads YNFKEQ. The CDR3 extends over 17 amino acids.

The rearrangement links TRBV4-1 to TRBJ2-5; D might be TRBD1 or TRBD2, each matching 6 bases. This CDR3 spans 17 amino acids. V shed 4 bases and J shed 0 bases, with 18 bases lying between them. CDR1 MGHRA and CDR2 YSYEKL come from the germline V gene. The CDR3 bases are TGCGCCAGCAGCCCGAGGGGGGAGAGCCGGTACCAAGAGACCCAGTACTTC. Its translation is CASSPRGESRYQETQYF.

This chain links TRBV9 with TRBJ2-1; 7 positions agree with TRBD2. The V and J ends lost 1 base and 8 bases, in that order; junction bases with no gene match: 9. Germline CDR1 and CDR2: SGDLS and YYNGEE. CDR3 length: 15 residues. The CDR3 loop is CASSVYAGAVYEQFF. DNA of the CDR3: TGTGCCAGCAGCGTATACGCGGGAGCCGTCTATGAGCAGTTCTTC.

The chain links TRBV4-1 to TRBJ2-1; no clear D gene. Trimming took off 4 bases at V and 8 bases at J, with 15 bases between the two ends. The CDR3 length is 14 residues. Germline V gives CDR1 MGHRA, CDR2 YSYEKL. The CDR3 region is CASSPPLARDEQFF. CDR3 in DNA: TGCGCCAGCAGCCCCCCCTTGGCTCGCGATGAGCAGTTCTTC.

This rearrangement joins TRBV16 to TRBJ2-5; 12 bases align to TRBD2. The CDR3 spans 15 residues. Germline lookup yields CDR1 KGHSY and CDR2 FQNENV. The trim removed 6 bases at V and 1 base at J, leaving 3 bases unmatched. CDR3 residues: CASSPTSGSQETQYF. In DNA, the CDR3 is TGTGCCAGCAGTCCGACTAGCGGGAGCCAAGAGACCCAGTACTTC.

The chain recombines TRBV10-3 with TRBJ2-3; D remains ambiguous. V lost 10 bases and J 2 bases, leaving 13 bases between the germline ends. Per germline, CDR1 ENHRY and CDR2 SYGVKD. This CDR3 spans 13 amino acids. The CDR3 reads CATLPGATDTQYF. CDR3 nucleotides: TGTGCCACCCTCCCCGGAGCCACAGATACGCAGTATTTT.

The chain employs TRBV7-9 and TRBJ1-1; D gene ambiguous. V lost 1 base and J lost 0, with 6 bases in between. This CDR3 is 14 amino acids long. Looked up from germline, CDR1 is SEHNR and CDR2 is FQNEAQ (reference sequence). This CDR3 is CASSLVPMNTEAFF. The CDR3 bases are TGTGCCAGCAGCTTAGTCCCCATGAACACTGAAGCTTTCTTT.

V and J are TRBV6-1 and TRBJ2-5; TRBD1 matches 7 bases. The germline CDR1 and CDR2 sequences are MNHNS and SASEGT. This CDR3 comprises 14 residues. The V gene end was trimmed by 4 bases and the J gene end by 5 bases; junction bases not matched to a gene: 7. The CDR3 DNA sequence: TGTGCCAGCAGTGTATCGACAGGGTTGGAGACCCAGTACTTC. This translates into CASSVSTGLETQYF.

This sequence joins TRBV11-2 and TRBJ2-5; a weak D match, TRBD2 (6 bases). Between the trimmed V and J ends, which lost 1 base and 2 bases, there was a span of 11 bases. The CDR3 covers 15 residues. Germline V gene sequence: CDR1 SGHAT, CDR2 FQNNGV. Here the CDR3 DNA reads TGTGCCAGCAGCTTAGCGCGGGGCCCACAAGAGACCCAGTACTTC. This gives the protein CASSLARGPQETQYF.

The rearrangement joins TRBV10-3 to TRBJ2-2; 10 positions match TRBD1. There are 15 residues in the CDR3. V shed 3 bases and J 4 bases; nucleotides not matched to a gene: 2. CDR1 and CDR2 from the germline V gene are ENHRY and SYGVKD. For the CDR3, the DNA is TGTGCCATCAGTGACGGGACAGGGGCCACCGGGGAGCTGTTTTTT. This translates into CAISDGTGATGELFF.